This entry lists 26 T cell receptor beta chains sequenced from one sample in a study of spatial heterogeneity in lung cancer. Broader study findings: Expanded alpha and beta TCR counts within tumors tracked tumor mutation counts.

Each CDR3 protein gets one entry after TCRdb re-called the 5' RACE reads with MiXCR. The sample has 17,000 or so distinct CDR3 sequences; more than 5.5% are singletons. These receptors have no known antigen. Specified time point: sample taken at primary tumor resection. This specimen consisted of lung tumor tissue, obtained at surgery. These receptor sequences come from a male donor with early-stage non-small cell lung cancer.

As for this clonotype: With the library built for alpha chains, this beta chain is off target and its frequency is not meaningful. The V and J genes are TRBV3-1 and TRBJ2-4; maybe TRBD2 (6 bases). Germline V gene sequence: CDR1 LGHDT, CDR2 YNNKEL (reference sequence). This CDR3 is 16 amino acids long. Trimming removed 4 bases from V and 0 bases from J, with 13 bases in between. This CDR3 is CASSRLGPLAKNIQYF. In DNA form, the CDR3 reads TGTGCCAGCAGCCGACTAGGACCTCTAGCCAAAAACATTCAGTACTTC.

This clonotype occurred many times. A library made for alpha chains picked up this beta chain off target, so its size means little. The chain has TRBV11-2 and TRBJ1-4, with D maybe TRBD1 (5 bases). The CDR3 covers 17 residues. Per germline, CDR1 SGHAT and CDR2 FQNNGV. V lost 2 bases and J 3 bases, leaving 16 bases between the germline ends. The CDR3 DNA follows: TGTGCCAGCAGCTTAATTAGTTGGGGCGAGGCTAATGAAAAACTGTTTTTT. Encoded protein: CASSLISWGEANEKLFF. Looking up the rest from reference TRBV11-2 and TRBJ1-4 gives the full variable domain: EAGVAQSPRYKIIEKRQSVAFWCNPISGHATLYWYQQILGQGPKLLIQFQNNGVVDDSQLPKDRFSAERLKGVDSTLKIQPAKLEDSAVYLCASSLISWGEANEKLFFGSGTQLSVL.

This clonotype was seen ten or more times. Within a library made for alpha chains, this beta chain is off target, and its count is uninformative. The chain carries TRBV6-5 and TRBJ2-7; D gene uncertain. Trimming cost V 1 base and J 6 bases, with 10 bases left between them. Germline V lookup: CDR1 MNHEY, CDR2 SVGAGI. The length of the CDR3 is 13 residues. For the CDR3, the DNA is TGTGCCAGCAGTTACTTGGACCCTCCCGAGCAGTACTTC. It specifies CASSYLDPPEQYF.

This clonotype was counted many times. With the library built for alpha chains, this beta chain is off target and its frequency is not meaningful. The rearrangement uses TRBV20-1 and TRBJ2-1, with 7 bases identical to TRBD2. The length of the CDR3 is 15 residues. V lost 6 bases and J lost 8; bases outside the gene matches: 16. In germline, CDR1 is DFQATT, CDR2 SNEGSKA (reference sequence). In nucleotides, the CDR3 is TGCAGTGCATGTTGGACTAGGTCAAATTCGGATGAGCAGTTCTTC. Its translation is CSACWTRSNSDEQFF.

Many counts were recorded for this clonotype. The library was built for alpha chains, so this beta chain is an off-target read and its size means little. This chain connects TRBV7-2 to TRBJ1-2; no firm D call. Germline-derived CDR1 and CDR2 are SGHTA and FQGNSA. The CDR3 is 11 residues long. The V and J ends lost 3 bases and 5 bases respectively, with 4 bases between them. The CDR3 nucleotides read TGTGCCAGCAGCTTGGTTTATGGCTACACCTTC. The encoded protein is CASSLVYGYTF.

This clonotype was seen many times. The library was built for alpha chains, so this beta chain is an off-target read and its size means little. V is TRBV28 and J is TRBJ2-7; 11 bases match TRBD2. V shed 5 bases, J shed 1 base, and the junction held 4 bases outside the gene matches. The V gene's germline CDR1 is MDHEN and CDR2 SYDVKM. The CDR3 runs 15 residues. The CDR3 DNA reads TGTGCCAGCAGTCAAGGGACTAGCGGATCCTACGAGCAGTACTTC. This encodes CASSQGTSGSYEQYF.

This clonotype showed up just a few times. This beta chain is a stray read from a library made for alpha chains; its abundance is not meaningful. The rearrangement links TRBV7-2 to TRBJ2-7, with TRBD2 matching over 11 bases. CDR1 and CDR2 (germline): SGHTA, FQGNSA. After removal of 1 base from V and 5 bases from J, the junction contained 10 bases not matched to a gene. The CDR3 extends over 17 amino acids. As DNA, the CDR3 is TGTGCCAGCAGCTTAGGTGGCGGGTTGGGACTAGCGGACGAGCAGTACTTC. Protein: CASSLGGGLGLADEQYF.

On this clonotype itself: As an off-target read in a library built for alpha chains, this beta chain has a frequency of little significance. This chain joins TRBV18 and TRBJ1-1; possibly TRBD1 for D (6 bases). The V and J ends lost 4 bases and 5 bases respectively, with 17 bases between them. CDR1 and CDR2 (germline): KGHSH, LQKENI. This CDR3 contains 15 residues. The CDR3 spells CASSLNGGGRTEAFF. The CDR3, as DNA: TGTGCCAGCTCACTCAATGGCGGGGGGCGGACTGAAGCTTTCTTT.

This clonotype was detected only a few times. For a library built for alpha chains, this beta chain is a stray read; little rests on its size. This sequence joins TRBV12-3 or TRBV12-4 and TRBJ2-5; the match to TRBD2 covers 7 bases. V was pared by 0 bases and J by 2 bases, with 0 bases of the junction left unmatched. The CDR3 totals 14 residues. In DNA form, the CDR3 reads TGTGCCAGCAGTTTAGCGGGAGGGCAAGAGACCCAGTACTTC. This sequence encodes CASSLAGGQETQYF.

The sample holds a few counts of this clonotype. Since the library was made to target alpha chains, this beta chain is a stray read and its abundance is not meaningful. The chain couples TRBV19 to TRBJ1-2; TRBD1 matches 9 bases. J gave up 5 bases and V 6 bases, and 7 bases lay outside the gene matches. Germline assignment: CDR1 LNHDA and CDR2 SQIVND (reference sequence). This CDR3 is built from 14 residues. The CDR3 loop reads CASRTSQGAYGYTF. The CDR3 DNA follows: TGTGCCAGTAGAACTTCACAGGGGGCGTATGGCTACACCTTC.

This clonotype occurred many times. A library made for alpha chains picked up this beta chain off target, so its size means little. The V call is TRBV6-1, the J call TRBJ2-5; D is perhaps TRBD2 (5 bases). Germline CDR1 is MNHNS and CDR2 is SASEGT. V lost 1 base and J lost 7, with 16 bases in between. This CDR3 is built from 15 residues. The CDR3 sequence is CASSEVTRRTATQYF. The CDR3 nucleotides are TGTGCCAGCAGTGAAGTGACGAGGAGGACCGCGACCCAGTACTTC.

This clonotype was seen a handful of times. This beta chain appears as a stray read in a library generated for alpha chains; its size is not informative. The genes are TRBV25-1 and TRBJ1-5, with TRBD1 as a possible D gene (5 bases). Germline V gene sequence: CDR1 MGHDK, CDR2 SYGVNS. CDR3 length: 16 residues. V lost 2 bases and J lost 0, with 11 bases in between. DNA of the CDR3: TGTGCCAGCAGTGAAGGGGGAAGTTATAGCAATCAGCCCCAGCATTTT. Translated: CASSEGGSYSNQPQHF.

Concerning this clonotype: This beta chain represents an off-target read in a library built for alpha chains; its size is of limited meaning. This sequence joins TRBV3-1 and TRBJ2-3; a possible D gene is TRBD2 (6 bases). V lost 0 bases and J 8 bases, leaving 15 bases between the germline ends. Germline values: CDR1 LGHDT, CDR2 YNNKEL (reference sequence). The CDR3 extends over 15 amino acids. The CDR3: CASSQDGTTSATQYF. CDR3 sequence (DNA): TGTGCCAGCAGCCAAGACGGAACGACTAGTGCTACGCAGTATTTT.

Of note for this clonotype: For a library built for alpha chains, this beta chain is a stray read; little rests on its size. The V call is TRBV18, the J call TRBJ1-5; 7 bases fit TRBD1. Germline V gives CDR1 KGHSH, CDR2 LQKENI. The CDR3 length is 15 residues. V lost 5 bases and J lost 4; bases outside the gene matches: 8. CDR3 residues: CASSYGQVTNQPQHF. The CDR3 region has the DNA TGTGCCAGCTCATACGGACAGGTGACGAATCAGCCCCAGCATTTT.

This clonotype has a handful of counts. Found in a library prepared for alpha chains, this beta chain is an off-target read, and its abundance has little meaning. The chain employs TRBV20-1 and TRBJ2-5; D may correspond to TRBD1 or TRBD2 (5 bases each). The CDR3 spans 16 residues. The V end was cut by 0 bases, the J end by 0 bases, with 14 bases between. Germline V gene lookup returns CDR1 DFQATT and CDR2 SNEGSKA (reference sequence). The CDR3 DNA is TGCAGTGCTAGAGATTGGAACGGGACCAACCAAGAGACCCAGTACTTC. It yields the protein CSARDWNGTNQETQYF.

In its sample, this clonotype was seen many times. This beta chain is a stray read from a library made for alpha chains; its abundance is not meaningful. The chain joins TRBV7-9 to TRBJ2-5, with 8 bases identical to TRBD1. The CDR3 contains 14 residues. J was trimmed by 4 bases and V by 5 bases; bases with no gene match: 6. The germline V gene has CDR1 SEHNR and CDR2 FQNEAQ (reference sequence). The CDR3 spells CASSETGARETQYF. The CDR3 bases are TGTGCCAGCAGCGAGACAGGGGCGAGAGAGACCCAGTACTTC.

This clonotype was detected many times. This beta chain represents an off-target read in a library built for alpha chains; its size is of limited meaning. The chain links TRBV6-5 to TRBJ1-5; 10 bases map to TRBD1. The J segment lost 4 bases and the V segment lost 6 bases, leaving 12 bases of the junction unmatched. This CDR3 comprises 17 residues. From germline, CDR1 is MNHEY and CDR2 SVGAGI. The CDR3, as DNA: TGTGCCAGCAGGCTAGGGACAGGGGACCTGGGGAATCAGCCCCAGCATTTT. Translated: CASRLGTGDLGNQPQHF.

This clonotype has ten or more counts. Being off target in a library aimed at alpha chains, this beta chain has a size of little meaning. J is TRBJ1-5 and V is TRBV27, with D hard to call. The length of the CDR3 is 15 residues. Germline V lookup: CDR1 MNHEY, CDR2 SMNVEV (reference sequence). The ends were cut back, 5 bases at V and 0 bases at J, with 11 bases in the middle. The CDR3: CASSRMADSNQPQHF. CDR3 bases: TGTGCCAGCAGTCGAATGGCGGATAGCAATCAGCCCCAGCATTTT.

This clonotype was counted many times. Little can be read into the size of this beta chain, an off-target read in a library designed for alpha chains. This sequence joins TRBV6-6 and TRBJ1-5; the D is unclear. V dropped 7 bases and J dropped 4 bases, with 8 bases sitting between them. The CDR3 contains 12 residues. Germline CDR1 is MNHNY and CDR2 is SVGAGI (reference sequence). The CDR3 protein is CASTRPNQPQHF. CDR3 in DNA: TGTGCCAGCACTCGTCCTAATCAGCCCCAGCATTTT.

In its sample, this clonotype was seen many times. The library was designed around alpha chains, so this beta chain is a stray read whose abundance carries little weight. This chain links TRBV3-1 with TRBJ1-2, with 10 bases identical to TRBD1. Germline lookup yields CDR1 LGHDT and CDR2 YNNKEL (reference sequence). V shed 4 bases, J shed 3 bases, and the junction held 5 bases outside the gene matches. This CDR3 has 15 residues. The CDR3 region is CASSPVGQGDYGYTF. The CDR3 nucleotides are TGTGCCAGCAGCCCGGTAGGACAGGGGGACTATGGCTACACCTTC.

This clonotype was detected many times. Within a library made for alpha chains, this beta chain is off target, and its count is uninformative. The V gene is TRBV6-5, the J gene TRBJ1-6; D gene unclear. Germline CDR1 reads MNHEY; CDR2 reads SVGAGI. There are 14 residues in the CDR3. The V end lost 6 bases, the J end lost 5 bases, and 11 bases lay between the germline ends. This chain's CDR3 is CASRGTSNNSPLHF. The DNA of the CDR3 is TGTGCCAGCAGAGGAACAAGCAATAATTCACCCCTCCACTTT.

In this sample, this clonotype turned up many times. This beta chain turned up in a library designed for alpha chains; as an off-target read, its abundance says little. The chain links TRBV20-1 to TRBJ2-1; 8 nucleotides agree with TRBD2. Per the germline V gene, CDR1 is DFQATT and CDR2 is SNEGSKA (reference sequence). Trimming took 5 bases from V and 8 from J; bases not matched to a gene: 8. The CDR3 consists of 13 residues. CDR3 DNA sequence: TGCAGTGCTGCTCTAGCGGGTCGGGATGAGCAGTTCTTC. Its translation: CSAALAGRDEQFF.

To note about this clonotype: Little can be read into the size of this beta chain, an off-target read in a library designed for alpha chains. This chain joins TRBV20-1 and TRBJ1-2, with 10 bases identical to TRBD1. The J segment lost 2 bases and the V segment lost 3 bases, leaving 6 bases of the junction unmatched. From germline, CDR1 is DFQATT and CDR2 SNEGSKA (reference sequence). The CDR3 contains 15 residues. The CDR3, as DNA: TGCAGTGCTAGTCCCGGGACAGGGGTCAACTATGGCTACACCTTC. The encoded protein is CSASPGTGVNYGYTF.

The table lists this clonotype with many counts. This beta chain appears as a stray read in a library generated for alpha chains; its size is not informative. The rearrangement joins TRBV7-3 to TRBJ2-1, with a possible D match to TRBD2 (6 bases). Germline values: CDR1 SGHTA, CDR2 FQGTGA. The CDR3 contains 14 residues. The V and J ends lost 5 bases and 4 bases respectively, with 12 bases between them. CDR3 region: CASSVGAGYNEQFF. The DNA of the CDR3 is TGTGCCAGCAGCGTAGGAGCGGGTTACAATGAGCAGTTCTTC.

Many counts were recorded for this clonotype. This beta chain came through as a stray read in a library set up for alpha chains, and its size says little. The chain has TRBV5-1 and TRBJ1-5; D is unresolved. Germline V gene lookup returns CDR1 SGHRS and CDR2 YFSETQ. Deletions cut 3 bases from V and 5 bases from J, with 18 bases between. This CDR3 is 16 amino acids long. The CDR3 nucleotides read TGCGCCAGCAGCTCGAGGGCGCAGAAGGGTGATCAGCCCCAGCATTTT. Its protein product is CASSSRAQKGDQPQHF. Together with reference TRBV5-1 and TRBJ1-5, the CDR3 gives the full variable domain: KAGVTQTPRYLIKTRGQQVTLSCSPISGHRSVSWYQQTPGQGLQFLFEYFSETQRNKGNFPGRFSGRQFSNSRSEMNVSTLELGDSALYLCASSSRAQKGDQPQHFGDGTRLSIL.

This clonotype counts as medium-sized. This beta chain came through as a stray read in a library set up for alpha chains, and its size says little. The rearrangement uses TRBV6-2 or TRBV6-3 and TRBJ2-1, with 10 positions matching TRBD2. V was pared by 2 bases and J by 6 bases, with 13 bases of the junction left unmatched. The CDR3 loop spans 18 amino acids. Germline loops: CDR1 MNHEY, CDR2 SVGEGT. In DNA form, the CDR3 reads TGTGCCAGCAGTTACAAGCGGGGGGGCCTCTTATCGGCCAATGAGCAGTTCTTC. It translates to CASSYKRGGLLSANEQFF.